The T cell receptor (beta chain) described here comes from a study of blood T cell repertoires in COVID-19. Looking at the study overall: PBMCs, B-cell-depleted T cells, or T cells provided the cDNA or gDNA that made up the material.

As processed by the authors: Amplification of reference gene primers provided the estimated nucleated cell counts. Profiling relied on immunoSEQ multiplex PCR, and the TCRdb table lists in-frame clones only, not all of them. The V and J calls and clone size are taken from that table; D and trimming were inferred from the DNA. The data show about 190,000 clones, with over 75% seen just once and approximately 3% held by the top ten. J was trimmed by 6 bases and V by 3 bases; bases with no gene match: 9. This CDR3 has 15 residues. Germline V lookup: CDR1 SGHRS, CDR2 YFSETQ. This clone appeared a few times.

The sequenced sample consisted of peripheral blood. The TCR originated in a woman older than 75 with active or convalescent COVID-19. The chain joins TRBV5-1 to TRBJ1-1; TRBD1 aligns across 9 bases. CDR3 nucleotide sequence: TGCGCCAGCAGCTCCGGACAGGGGACATTCGCTGAAGCTTTCTTT. Translated, it gives CASSSGQGTFAEAFF.